This T cell receptor (beta chain) was retrieved from a study of radiation and T cells in renal cell carcinoma (dated by TCRdb to about 2020). The study in broad terms: Samples were obtained from a clinical trial, in which 15 Gy stereotactic body radiation therapy was delivered to primary renal cell carcinomas and nephrectomy was performed 4 weeks later. Across all 50 or so samples, approximately 4,000,000 unique CDR3 nucleotide sequences, encoding about 3,000,000 unique CDR3 amino acid sequences, were identified. A total of 50 to 60 samples underwent TCR beta sequencing, made up of around 26 tumors and around 27 peripheral blood samples. Here is what the overall study found, with its caveats: Blood repertoire dynamics were not followed beyond 4 weeks after treatment. Because no pretreatment tumor biopsies were available, whether clonotypes were present in the tumor at baseline could not be determined. In blood, the top tumor clonotypes increased from baseline to 2 weeks after radiation and then shrank by 4 weeks, which suggests a temporary expansion of tumor-resident clones. Because the trial had a single-armed design, the trial could not examine how radiation dose or scheduling affected the TCR repertoire.

Taken with the paper, the label for time point translates to: baseline pretreatment blood. Per the publication, the treatment or condition label means: 15 Gy SBRT to primary tumor, nephrectomy 4 weeks later. Serial peripheral blood from radiation-treated patients was sampled at baseline, 2 weeks and 4 weeks after SBRT to track tumor-enriched clonotypes. Renal cell carcinoma with clear cell pathology was present in all patients. The QIAamp DNA Blood Mini Kit (Qiagen) was used to prepare genomic DNA for TCR sequencing. The analyses included only samples that passed all quality control checks. TCR beta libraries were generated from genomic DNA with the immunoSEQ kit, following the manufacturer's recommendations. To prepare the libraries, a first multiplex PCR with proprietary primers was run, followed by a second PCR that added unique barcodes, and a bead cleanup was done after each round. Each sample batch included a kit-provided positive control reaction and a negative control reaction. The final libraries were assessed on an Agilent 4200 TapeStation D1000 ScreenTape, pooled by volume, and quantified by qPCR. Sequencing ran on an Illumina NextSeq500 with a MidOutput 150-cycle cartridge, using 156 Read1 and 15 Index1 cycles with kit custom primers. The pooled library was loaded at roughly 1 pM with a roughly 20% PhiX control spike-in. The paper's data handling went like this. Vendor-processed data were analyzed in R, and a clonotype was defined as all T cells sharing the same CDR3 nucleotide sequence. In the clone abundance analyses, frequencies were normalized to the 10,000 most abundant clones in each sample. Public T cell clones, which averaged fewer than five per sample, were excluded before analysis. Tumor-enriched and baseline blood-enriched clonotypes were defined by at least a 32-fold difference in abundance between compartments. Clonotypes expanded or contracted between blood time points were identified with a beta-binomial differential abundance model. Similarity between tumor and blood repertoires was quantified using the Baroni-Urbani and Buser coefficient, and groups were compared with two-tailed Wilcoxon tests in R. Drawn from immuneACCESS, this table holds only the in-frame rearrangements with V and J called that TCRdb kept. Clones are partly lost; checked studies trace under half to an unresolved V gene and leave the rest unexplained. The DNA gave D and trimming, while V, J and clone size come from that table. Counted in this sample were around 140,000 clones; around four fifths of them appeared once. Approximately 24% of the sample is in the top ten clones.

There are 13 amino acids in the CDR3, from cysteine to phenylalanine inclusive. The entry retains the CDR3 DNA only, 39 bases that are in frame from base 1. A distance of 7 bases separates the germline ends of V and J, which lose 4 bases and 3 bases respectively. Per the germline V gene (reference sequence), LNHDA is the CDR1 and SQIVND is the CDR2. Of note for this clone: Its antigen has not been determined. No base qualities exist here, and no much larger clone lies one base off it.

The rearrangement joined TRBV19 to TRBJ1-3, with no confidently assigned D gene. This clonotype originated in a woman aged 50 to 60 with renal cell carcinoma. The specimen was blood, collected from a patient whose treatment included radiotherapy and nephrectomy. The CDR3 reads CASSTGGGNTIYF. The nucleotide sequence reads TGTGCCAGTAGTACCGGTGGTGGAAACACCATATATTTT.